This T cell receptor (beta chain) is from a study of CXCR3-negative and CXCR3-positive naive CD8 T cells. General study points: For CXCR3-positive naive cells, TRB CDR3s were more hydrophobic than those of CXCR3-negative naive cells.

The germline gives CDR1 SGHTA, CDR2 FQGNSA. The CDR3 runs to 14 residues. Sorting was done in triplicate for each CD8+ T cell subset (300,000 cells each). UMI-tagged TRB cDNA libraries were built via 5' RACE. With the 5' RACE reads reprocessed, TCRdb shows one record per CDR3 protein and no DNA. This table holds 150,000 to 170,000 distinct CDR3 sequences. In the case of this clonotype: What it binds is not known.

This receptor was obtained from a human donor in good health. Some clones in this sample may be carry-over from other donors' samples. V gene TRBV7-2 combines with J gene TRBJ2-7; without DNA, the TCRdb call of TRBD1 cannot be checked. Material for sequencing was naive CXCR3+ CD8+ T cells from blood. The subset: CD45RO-CCR7+CD27+CD95- naive CD8+ T cells expressing CXCR3 (TNR3+). CDR3 protein: CASSPQGRGYEQYF.